This TCR beta chain was recovered during a study of post-analysis software for immune sequencing data. The V gene lost 5 bases and the J gene lost 8 bases, with 18 bases spanning the gap. The CDR3 is 14 amino acids. The germline gives CDR1 SGHAT, CDR2 FQNNGV. Every TCR beta cDNA library bore unique molecular identifiers. One entry per CDR3 protein results from TCRdb running MiXCR on the PCR reads. This table holds roughly 400,000 distinct CDR3 sequences, about 39% found once. With respect to this clonotype: Its target is unknown.

Findings and caveats of the study: The study found TRBV5-6, TRBV5-1 and TRBV20-1 among roughly 5 TRBV segments more frequent in patients than controls.

This clonotype was obtained from a girl aged 2 to 10 with multiple sclerosis. This rearrangement joins TRBV11-2 to TRBJ1-2, with a tentative D call TRBD1 (6 bases). The sequencing sample was made of blood. The CDR3 loop reads CASSEESGALGYTF. The DNA for the CDR3 is TGTGCCAGCAGCGAAGAGTCGGGGGCCTTAGGCTACACCTTC.